This entry lists 21 T cell receptor beta chains sequenced from one sample in a study of follicular helper T cells after annual influenza vaccination. Time point described: 2015-2016 season, 7 days after influenza vaccination. Produced via immunoSEQ multiplex PCR; TCRdb's table is partial and in-frame only. Of about 6,000 clones in the sample, almost 85% were seen once. Sequences were derived from CXCR5+ CD38- circulating T follicular helper cells from blood, sampled 7 days after influenza vaccination. Regarding subset: circulating Tfh, non-naive CD4+CXCR5+PD-1+ (ICOS+CD38+ or ICOS-CD38-). The receptor source for this set is an adult who received the influenza vaccine.

V and J are TRBV6-5 and TRBJ2-7; 7 bases map to TRBD1. V dropped 2 bases and J dropped 2; count of bases not matched to a gene: 9. The germline CDR1 and CDR2 sequences are MNHEY and SVGAGI. The CDR3 has 16 residues. The CDR3 DNA reads TGTGCCAGCAGTTACAAAAACTCGGGACAGACCTACGAGCAGTACTTC. This encodes CASSYKNSGQTYEQYF.

This clone was detected only a few times. The chain carries TRBV5-1 and TRBJ2-1; 10 positions match TRBD2. After removal of 2 bases from V and 5 bases from J, the junction contained 7 bases not matched to a gene. The CDR3 contains 16 residues. Germline CDR1 is SGHRS and CDR2 is YFSETQ. CDR3 amino acids: CASSLAGGLFNNEQFF. The CDR3 region has the DNA TGCGCCAGCAGCTTAGCGGGAGGGCTCTTCAACAATGAGCAGTTCTTC.

The chain combines TRBV6-5 with TRBJ2-1, with 10 bases lining up with TRBD2. The ends lost 6 bases at V and 5 bases at J; junction bases unmatched: 4. This CDR3 has 14 residues. CDR1 and CDR2 (germline): MNHEY, SVGAGI. The CDR3 DNA sequence: TGTGCCAGCAGCCTTAGCGGGAGGCACAATGAGCAGTTCTTC. As protein: CASSLSGRHNEQFF.

The V gene is TRBV28, the J gene TRBJ1-3; 8 bases agree with TRBD1. CDR1 and CDR2 from the germline V gene are MDHEN and SYDVKM. With 4 bases clipped from V and 5 bases from J, the junction kept 10 bases outside the gene matches. The CDR3 length is 16 residues. The CDR3 coding sequence is TGTGCCAGCAGTTCCCACGCAGGGGGCGCGAGAAACACCATATATTTT. This gives the protein CASSSHAGGARNTIYF.

The chain couples TRBV4-1 to TRBJ2-5, with 9 nucleotides matching TRBD2. The junction had 4 bases not matched to a gene; V was cut back by 3 bases and J by 5 bases. This CDR3 comprises 14 residues. CDR1 is MGHRA and CDR2 is YSYEKL in the germline V gene. Written as DNA, the CDR3 is TGCGCCAGCAGCCAGGCTAGCGGGATTGAGACCCAGTACTTC. Translation gives CASSQASGIETQYF.

This chain connects TRBV30 to TRBJ1-2, with D maybe TRBD1 (5 bases). V was pared by 2 bases and J by 4 bases, with 11 bases between. The CDR3 is 13 residues long. CDR1 is GTSNPN, CDR2 SVGIG, per germline (reference sequence). The CDR3: CAWSLQELYGYTF. The CDR3 DNA reads as TGTGCCTGGAGTTTACAGGAGCTCTATGGCTACACCTTC.

The rearrangement uses TRBV7-9 and TRBJ2-3; no firm D call. There are 13 residues in the CDR3. Germline V CDR1 and CDR2: SEHNR, FQNEAQ (reference sequence). Deletions cut 1 base from V and 6 bases from J, with 8 bases between. The DNA for the CDR3 is TGTGCCAGCAGCTTAGTGAAGTTGGATACGCAGTATTTT. It codes for CASSLVKLDTQYF.

This chain connects TRBV19 to TRBJ2-1, with D possibly being TRBD1 (6 bases). The CDR3 is 13 amino acids. Germline values: CDR1 LNHDA, CDR2 SQIVND (reference sequence). V dropped 3 bases and J dropped 8 bases, with 11 bases sitting between them. DNA of the CDR3: TGTGCCAGTAGTATCCAGGGGTGGGATGAGCAGTTCTTC. It codes for CASSIQGWDEQFF.

The V and J genes are TRBV27 and TRBJ2-5, with TRBD1 matching over 9 bases. This CDR3 spans 16 amino acids. Trimming removed 4 bases from V and 4 bases from J; junction bases left unmatched: 10. CDR1 MNHEY and CDR2 SMNVEV come from the germline V gene (reference sequence). The CDR3 DNA reads as TGTGCCAGCAGTTCACTGACAGGGGGATCGGGAGAGACCCAGTACTTC. The encoded protein is CASSSLTGGSGETQYF.

The J gene is TRBJ2-6, the V gene TRBV4-3; tentatively, D is TRBD1 (6 bases). Germline assignment: CDR1 LGHNA and CDR2 YSLEER. V lost 3 bases to trimming and J lost 0 bases, with 9 bases between them. The CDR3 sequence is 16 residues long. CDR3 sequence reads: CASSQTGHSGANVLTF. DNA for the CDR3: TGCGCCAGCAGCCAGACAGGCCACTCTGGGGCCAACGTCCTGACTTTC.

This clone was seen a single time. The V and J genes are TRBV7-2 and TRBJ2-4, with unresolved D. CDR1 and CDR2 (germline): SGHTA, FQGNSA. The CDR3 consists of 13 residues. The V gene lost 7 bases and the J gene lost 0 bases, with 7 bases spanning the gap. The CDR3 protein is CASTPEAKNIQYF. In DNA, the CDR3 is TGTGCCAGCACTCCTGAAGCCAAAAACATTCAGTACTTC. The full variable domain, completed using reference TRBV7-2 and TRBJ2-4, is GAGVSQSPSNKVTEKGKDVELRCDPISGHTALYWYRQSLGQGLEFLIYFQGNSAPDKSGLPSDRFSAERTGGSVSTLTIQRTQQEDSAVYLCASTPEAKNIQYFGAGTRLSVL.

The chain combines TRBV6-5 with TRBJ2-5, with D uncertain. The CDR3 is 13 residues long. CDR1 MNHEY and CDR2 SVGAGI come from the germline V gene. V was pared by 5 bases and J by 3 bases, with 10 bases between. CDR3: CASSLRREETQYF. CDR3 DNA sequence: TGTGCCAGCAGTCTAAGACGGGAAGAGACCCAGTACTTC.

V usage is TRBV6-1 and J usage is TRBJ1-6; 8 nucleotides line up with TRBD1. The length of the CDR3 is 14 residues. CDR1 is MNHNS and CDR2 is SASEGT in the germline V gene. V shed 8 bases and J 10 bases; nucleotides not matched to a gene: 10. This CDR3 is CASDFGQGASPLHF. The CDR3 DNA sequence: TGTGCCAGCGATTTTGGACAGGGAGCATCACCCCTCCACTTT.

This chain connects TRBV7-9 to TRBJ2-1; D uncertain. The CDR3 has 14 amino acids. CDR1 and CDR2 from the germline V gene are SEHNR and FQNEAQ (reference sequence). Trimming took off 0 bases at V and 10 bases at J, with 13 bases between the two ends. This CDR3 is CASSLADGLREQFF. The CDR3 coding sequence is TGTGCCAGCAGCTTAGCGGACGGATTGCGGGAGCAGTTCTTC.

V and J are TRBV7-9 and TRBJ2-5, with D perhaps matching TRBD1 (7 bases). Between the trimmed V and J ends, which lost 1 base and 4 bases, there was a span of 13 bases. Germline loops: CDR1 SEHNR, CDR2 FQNEAQ (reference sequence). The CDR3 has 15 residues. CDR3 region: CASSLVDQGGETQYF. The CDR3 DNA reads as TGTGCCAGCAGCTTAGTTGATCAGGGGGGAGAGACCCAGTACTTC.

The chain couples TRBV30 to TRBJ2-1; D gene ambiguous. This CDR3 contains 14 residues. Germline V gives CDR1 GTSNPN, CDR2 SVGIG (reference sequence). With 1 base removed from V and 2 bases from J, the gap between germline ends came to 9 bases. CDR3 residues: CAWSGGAPYNEQFF. CDR3 nucleotide sequence: TGTGCCTGGAGTGGAGGTGCCCCCTACAATGAGCAGTTCTTC. The whole variable domain, remainder taken from reference TRBV30 and TRBJ2-1, is SQTIHQWPATLVQPVGSPLSLECTVEGTSNPNLYWYRQAAGRGLQLLFYSVGIGQISSEVPQNLSASRPQDRQFILSSKKLLLSDSGFYLCAWSGGAPYNEQFFGPGTRLTVL.

Details on this clone: Different DNA sequences within this sample yield the same CDR3. The gene calls are TRBV2 and TRBJ1-5; possible D gene TRBD1, 6 bases. Trimming took 3 bases from V and 6 from J, leaving 12 bases between them. Germline assignment: CDR1 SNHLY and CDR2 FYNNEI. The CDR3 is 14 residues long. The CDR3 nucleotides are TGTGCCAGCAGTGAGGGGGGAGGGGGTCAGCCCCAGCATTTT. This gives the protein CASSEGGGGQPQHF.

This chain links TRBV5-8 with TRBJ1-5; no reliable D call. The CDR3 runs to 16 residues. V was clipped by 4 bases and J by 4 bases, with 18 bases between them. The germline CDR1 and CDR2 sequences are SGHTS and YDEGEE. In nucleotides, the CDR3 is TGTGCCAGCAGCAAGGACGCCGGCGGTGGGAATCAGCCCCAGCATTTT. Amino acids: CASSKDAGGGNQPQHF.

The chain uses TRBV7-2 and TRBJ1-6; no reliable D call. The CDR3 totals 14 residues. Germline V gene data show CDR1 as SGHTA and CDR2 as FQGNSA. Trimming removed 2 bases at V and 7 bases at J, with 9 bases between. CDR3 residues: CASSLSPRNSPLHF. The DNA for the CDR3 is TGTGCCAGCAGCTTATCTCCGAGGAATTCACCCCTCCACTTT.

The genes are TRBV4-3 and TRBJ2-2; 10 positions match TRBD1. J was trimmed by 10 bases and V by 1 base; bases with no gene match: 6. From germline, CDR1 is LGHNA and CDR2 YSLEER. The CDR3 sequence is 15 residues long. The CDR3 DNA is TGCGCCAGCAGCCAAGCTCGGACAGGGGGTGCGGAGCTGTTTTTT. This translates into CASSQARTGGAELFF.

As DNA, the CDR3 is TGTGCCAGCCTAACCACGGGGGCGGGAGGAAACACCATATATTTT. As protein: CASLTTGAGGNTIYF. The genes are TRBV21-1 and TRBJ1-3. TRBV21-1 is classified as a pseudogene. The CDR3 has 15 amino acids.